This TCR beta chain was captured by sequencing in a study of graft-versus-host responses after intestinal transplantation (dated by TCRdb to about 2021). In the study overall: Multivisceral, liver-intestinal, or isolated intestinal transplants were received by the recipients. Anti-thymocyte globulin induction was given to all recipients, followed by maintenance tacrolimus and steroids for two to three years. After intestinal transplantation, graft-versus-host and host-versus-graft alloreactive T cell clones were followed in the graft, circulation and bone marrow using bulk TCR-beta CDR3 sequencing. To identify alloreactive clones, pre-transplant mixed lymphocyte reaction products were sequenced and then compared with unstimulated pre-transplant donor and recipient T cells. Of the 20 to 25 intestinal transplant recipients enrolled in the cohort, one of whom was a retransplant, a few patients without pretransplant specimens were excluded. Donor T cell macrochimerism was defined as a peak of at least 4% donor T cells among recipient peripheral blood mononuclear cells. Instead of going to the commercial service, samples from a few later patients were sequenced in-house on an Illumina MiSeq and processed with MiXCR. Overall study results and their limits: In the allografts of patients with donor T cell macrochimerism, GvH to HvG T cell clonal ratios were high. Conclusions were limited by the relatively low number and heterogeneity of intestinal transplant patients. Early after transplant, peak levels of circulating GvH clones were associated with declines in HvG clones. GvH clones were detected in recipient bone marrow, and some of these GvH clones were observed earlier in ileal mucosa or blood, consistent with an intestinal mucosal origin.

Taken from cysteine to phenylalanine, the CDR3 has 16 residues. Of the read, only the CDR3 DNA is kept; its 48 bases are in frame from base 1. CDR1 SEHNR and CDR2 FQNEAQ were looked up in the germline V gene (reference sequence). The V end gives up 2 bases and the J end 3 bases, leaving 10 bases in the junction not matched to a gene. Blood samples were collected up to 4 times in the first month after transplant and then at least monthly when available. Details on this clone: Its antigen specificity is not known. No base-level quality is on record; no much larger clone is a single base apart.

Library construction relied on the immunoSEQ multiplex PCR assay. For most patients, high-throughput TCR-beta CDR3 sequencing of genomic DNA was performed by Adaptive Biotechnologies. Per the authors' processing: Adaptive's ImmunoSEQ software was the source of the TCR sequencing data for fewer than 20 patients, while a few other patients were processed with MiXCR and VDJtools. CDR3 nucleotide sequences shared between donor and recipient were removed because their origin could not be assigned. To be classed as alloreactive, a clone needed at least 2-fold expansion over unstimulated cells and a minimum CFSE-low frequency of 0.002% (template counts) or 0.001% (read counts). Mappable clones were those detected in sequenced pre-transplant spleen, lymph node, or MLR CFSE-low populations of the donor or recipient. The cumulative frequency of alloreactive clones was calculated as a percentage of all sequences, weighted by copy number. TCRdb stores this immuneACCESS table with in-frame sequences only. Part of the clones is absent; in the studies checked, under half of the shortfall reflects unresolved V genes, and no reason is known for the rest. D and trimming come from the DNA, and the V and J calls and clone size come from that table. A total of about 5,100 clones appear in this sample, about three quarters of them only once. Under 45% of the sample rests with the top ten.

This clonotype originated in a human patient who received an intestinal transplant, so some T cells may come from the graft donor. This specimen was PBMCs, taken 300 to 340 days after intestinal transplant. The rearrangement combines TRBV7-9 with TRBJ2-7; TRBD1 agrees with 7 junctional bases. The nucleotides read TGTGCCAGCAGCTTAAGCCGGGACAGAATACTCTACGAGCAGTACTTC. This translates into CASSLSRDRILYEQYF.